A single sample is the source of the 16 T cell receptor beta chains below, sequenced in a study of T cells in Graves' hyperthyroidism and ophthalmopathy. TCR beta CDR3 region amplification was performed from RNA transcripts. First-round RT-PCR targeting the TCR CDR3 was performed with the HTBI primer set. TCRdb itself ran the multiplex PCR reads through MiXCR, one entry per CDR3 protein. The sample shows approximately 420,000 distinct CDR3 sequences, 14% to 15% of them seen only once. Sequencing was carried out using blood. Receptors originate from a woman in her thirties with Graves' hyperthyroidism.

This clonotype was recorded at least ten times. The chain uses TRBV2 and TRBJ1-5, with D possibly TRBD1 on 6 matching bases. Per germline, CDR1 SNHLY and CDR2 FYNNEI. The V gene lost 7 bases and the J gene lost 6 bases, with 16 bases spanning the gap. This CDR3 spans 14 amino acids. The CDR3: CASTGTPGVQPQHF. The CDR3 DNA reads TGTGCCAGCACTGGAACGCCAGGGGTTCAGCCCCAGCATTTT.

The V call is TRBV28, the J call TRBJ2-7, with D perhaps matching TRBD2 (7 bases). The germline CDR1 and CDR2 sequences are MDHEN and SYDVKM. The CDR3 is 19 residues long. The ends were cut back, 1 base at V and 2 bases at J, with 24 bases in the middle. CDR3 loop: CASSLLGTLGEGEPYEQYF. As DNA, the CDR3 is TGTGCCAGCAGTTTATTGGGGACATTAGGGGAGGGGGAACCCTACGAGCAGTACTTC.

This clonotype has at least ten counts. The chain is built from TRBV30 and TRBJ1-2; D ambiguous. This CDR3 is built from 12 residues. Germline lookup yields CDR1 GTSNPN and CDR2 SVGIG (reference sequence). Trimming removed 0 bases at V and 6 bases at J, with 8 bases between. As DNA, the CDR3 is TGTGCCTGGAGTGTAATTCTGGATGGCTACACCTTC. Amino acids: CAWSVILDGYTF.

This clonotype was counted at least ten times. The rearrangement uses TRBV27 and TRBJ2-3; 10 nucleotides match TRBD2. Germline loops: CDR1 MNHEY, CDR2 SMNVEV (reference sequence). This CDR3 has 16 amino acids. J gave up 1 base and V 5 bases, and 6 bases lay outside the gene matches. In nucleotides, the CDR3 is TGTGCCAGCAGTCTTGTAGCGGGAGGACGCACAGATACGCAGTATTTT. This sequence encodes CASSLVAGGRTDTQYF.

The table lists this clonotype with many counts. The chain couples TRBV12-3 or TRBV12-4 to TRBJ2-3; D gene ambiguous. Between the trimmed V and J ends, which lost 6 bases and 6 bases, there was a span of 10 bases. The CDR3 covers 12 residues. CDR3 protein: CASRQTWDTQYF. The CDR3 coding sequence is TGTGCCAGCAGGCAGACTTGGGATACGCAGTATTTT.

Many counts were recorded for this clonotype. The chain links TRBV18 to TRBJ2-7; D is possibly TRBD2 (7 bases). Germline V gene lookup returns CDR1 KGHSH and CDR2 LQKENI. CDR3 length equals 15 residues. V was clipped by 2 bases and J by 3 bases, with 14 bases between them. CDR3 loop: CASSPGRGLHYEQYF. CDR3 coding DNA: TGTGCCAGCTCACCAGGGCGGGGGCTCCACTACGAGCAGTACTTC.

This clonotype was recorded a few times. This chain joins TRBV28 and TRBJ2-7, with D perhaps TRBD1 or TRBD2 (7 bases each). CDR3 length: 15 residues. CDR1 MDHEN and CDR2 SYDVKM come from the germline V gene. V lost 7 bases, J lost 0 bases, and 16 bases lay in between. The CDR3 sequence: CASTWEGASSYEQYF. DNA of the CDR3: TGTGCCAGCACCTGGGAGGGGGCCAGCTCCTACGAGCAGTACTTC.

The chain carries TRBV4-1 and TRBJ1-5, with D perhaps TRBD1 (5 bases). CDR1 and CDR2 (germline): MGHRA, YSYEKL. Trimming stripped 0 bases from V and 5 bases from J, with 17 bases between. There are 17 residues in the CDR3. CDR3 nucleotides: TGCGCCAGCAGCCAAGAAGGCCTGCAGGGCCCCTATCAGCCCCAGCATTTT. As protein: CASSQEGLQGPYQPQHF.

This clonotype was seen only a few times. The chain joins TRBV20-1 to TRBJ1-1, with 10 positions matching TRBD1. CDR3 length: 14 residues. The V gene's germline CDR1 is DFQATT and CDR2 SNEGSKA (reference sequence). Trimming took 5 bases from V and 7 from J; bases not matched to a gene: 10. CDR3 loop: CSAASRQGADEAFF. DNA of the CDR3: TGCAGTGCTGCATCAAGACAGGGGGCTGATGAAGCTTTCTTT.

This clonotype has just one count. This may arise from a read error, as a much more abundant clone is one base away. CDR3 nucleotides: TGTGCCAGCGGAACTAGCGGGAAAAGCATTCAGTACTTC. Its translation: CASGTSGKSIQYF. The chain joins TRBV28 to TRBJ2-4; 10 nucleotides agree with TRBD2. Germline V gene sequence: CDR1 MDHEN, CDR2 SYDVKM. CDR3 length: 13 amino acids.

This clonotype was observed once. The CDR3 DNA reads TGTGCCAGCAGTCCTAGCACCCTCACAGATACGCAGTATTTT. It is translated as CASSPSTLTDTQYF. This chain connects TRBV6-1 to TRBJ2-3, with D possibly being TRBD2 (5 bases). The germline CDR1 and CDR2 sequences are MNHNS and SASEGT. V lost 5 bases and J lost 2, with 11 bases in between. The CDR3 has 14 amino acids.

This clonotype occurred many times. V gene TRBV3-1 combines with J gene TRBJ2-1; D is uncertain. Germline CDR1 LGHDT, CDR2 YNNKEL (reference sequence). This CDR3 spans 12 amino acids. Trimming left V 3 bases short and J 5 bases short, with 5 bases between. CDR3 amino acids: CASSHLNNEQFF. The CDR3 DNA sequence: TGTGCCAGCAGCCACCTCAACAATGAGCAGTTCTTC.

This clonotype was seen many times. V and J are TRBV12-3 or TRBV12-4 and TRBJ2-1; unclear D gene. The CDR3 totals 11 residues. The ends were cut back, 4 bases at V and 10 bases at J, with 8 bases in the middle. CDR3 region: CASSWLGEQFF. In nucleotides, the CDR3 is TGTGCCAGCAGTTGGCTGGGGGAGCAGTTCTTC.

This clonotype showed up just a few times. The chain combines TRBV6-1 with TRBJ2-7, with D possibly TRBD2 on 5 matching bases. This CDR3 has 14 residues. The V end lost 5 bases, the J end lost 2 bases, and 13 bases lay between the germline ends. Germline CDR1 is MNHNS and CDR2 is SASEGT. As DNA, the CDR3 is TGTGCCAGCAGTACCCGTAGCGCAACCTACGAGCAGTACTTC. Translated, it gives CASSTRSATYEQYF.

This clonotype was picked up a small number of times. The chain joins TRBV6-1 to TRBJ2-2, with 9 nucleotides matching TRBD2. The CDR3 loop spans 13 amino acids. Trimming removed 5 bases from V and 5 bases from J; junction bases left unmatched: 0. Per germline, CDR1 MNHNS and CDR2 SASEGT. The CDR3 is CASSSGRTGELFF. In DNA form, the CDR3 reads TGTGCCAGCAGTAGCGGGAGGACCGGGGAGCTGTTTTTT.

This clonotype was detected only a few times. The chain is built from TRBV7-8 and TRBJ2-2; the D gene could be TRBD1 or TRBD2 (6 bases each). V shed 6 bases and J shed 6 bases, with 20 bases lying between them. The CDR3 sequence is 16 residues long. The germline gives CDR1 SGHVS, CDR2 FQNEAQ. CDR3 nucleotide sequence: TGTGCCAGCAGACTATTGGAGGGGGGCACTCCCGGGGAGCTGTTTTTT. This encodes CASRLLEGGTPGELFF.